The entry below gives a single TCR beta chain sequence along with its context. It lacks a known antigen. The record has no base qualities; no much larger clone is one base away. At one collaborating source in Seattle, patients were enrolled during active infection and were followed longitudinally through the course of disease. The collaborating institutions used their own protocols to collect whole blood in K2EDTA tubes. For TCRbeta analysis, collaborator samples were shipped as frozen whole blood, as isolated PBMCs, or as DNA extracted from either sample type. This sample was taken from a study of blood T cell repertoires in COVID-19 (dated by TCRdb to 2020 to 2021). Study-level background: Samples from collaborators originated in the United States, Italy and Spain and spanned both the acute and convalescent phases of COVID-19. Samples came from the ongoing ImmuneRACE study (first 160 participants) plus 1,254 subjects from 6 global collaborators. The dataset comprised deeply sampled blood TCRbeta repertoires from subjects exposed to, actively infected with, or recovered from COVID-19. The repertoires were released in a freely available public database intended as a resource for research on the immune response to SARS-CoV-2. The material from the prospective study consisted of cDNA or gDNA derived from T cells, B-cell-depleted T cells, or PBMCs. Where available, HLA class I and class II types were taken from metadata supplied by the sample provider and were not determined by assay-based typing. A de-identified subject ID, COVID-19 status, age in years and sex were almost always included in the sample metadata.

The junction shows trimming of 5 bases on V and 7 bases on J, plus 16 bases between the germline ends. Sequences SGHRS (CDR1) and YFSETQ (CDR2) are obtained from the germline V gene. There are 15 amino acids in the CDR3, from cysteine to phenylalanine inclusive. The only DNA kept is the CDR3, 45 bases in frame from the first base. The immunoSEQ Assay, a bias-controlled multiplex PCR, was used to amplify TCRbeta CDR3 regions from genomic DNA. Concerning the study's data processing: The number of nucleated cells in each sample was estimated by amplification of reference gene primers within the assay. Sequence reads were collapsed and filtered to measure the absolute abundance of every unique TCRbeta CDR3 rearrangement. For each sample, productive Simpson clonality was calculated as the square root of Simpson's diversity index across productive rearrangements. TCRdb stores this immuneACCESS table with in-frame sequences only. Part of the clones is absent; in the studies checked, under half of the shortfall reflects unresolved V genes, and no reason is known for the rest. V, J and clone size are taken as reported in that table, and D and trimming were inferred from the DNA itself. A total of a few hundred thousand clones appear in this sample, about nine tenths of them only once. 3% to 4.5% of the sample goes to the ten largest clones.

What the research found in general, with its limitations: How much clinical and demographic metadata was included differed by source and by participant, and the metadata was provided uncurated.

The chain was built from TRBV5-1 and TRBJ1-6; tentative D gene TRBD1, with 5 bases matching. Input material: peripheral blood. This clonotype was sampled from a woman in her fifties or sixties with COVID-19, enrolled during active disease. CDR3 region: CASSPGGERNSPLHF. The DNA sequence is TGCGCCAGCAGTCCGGGAGGGGAGAGGAATTCACCCCTCCACTTT.